Presented here are 15 T cell receptor beta chains from one specimen sequenced in a study of PD-L1 blockade in urothelial cancer. Sequencing was performed with immunoSEQ multiplex PCR; in TCRdb, only in-frame clones are kept and a portion is missing. The sample has 58,000 or so clones, under 90% seen once; the top ten hold roughly 3.5%. Time point reported: pretreatment peripheral blood. The material sequenced was PBMCs, taken around atezolizumab (anti-PD-L1) treatment. The receptor set was obtained from a man between 65 and 85 years old with urothelial cancer.

This clone occurred a few times. The chain carries TRBV20-1 and TRBJ2-7, with no clear D. V was cut by 6 bases and J by 5 bases, with 11 bases left in between. Germline values: CDR1 DFQATT, CDR2 SNEGSKA (reference sequence). The CDR3 extends over 11 amino acids. CDR3 bases: TGCAGTGCCTCCGGGTTCGACGAGCAGTACTTC. Its translation: CSASGFDEQYF.

The chain links TRBV5-1 to TRBJ2-5; 7 nucleotides align to TRBD1. The CDR3 sequence is 14 residues long. Germline-derived CDR1 and CDR2 are SGHRS and YFSETQ. The trim removed 4 bases at V and 3 bases at J, leaving 6 bases unmatched. The CDR3 DNA sequence: TGCGCCAGCAGCCAAAACGACAGGGAAGAGACCCAGTACTTC. This sequence encodes CASSQNDREETQYF.

This chain links TRBV9 with TRBJ2-7; D is ambiguous. V dropped 0 bases and J dropped 2 bases, with 12 bases sitting between them. The CDR3 sequence is 15 residues long. Germline V gives CDR1 SGDLS, CDR2 YYNGEE. CDR3 sequence: CASSVGPGNTYEQYF. The CDR3, as DNA: TGTGCCAGCAGCGTAGGTCCAGGTAACACCTACGAGCAGTACTTC.

The rearrangement links TRBV18 to TRBJ1-2; 9 bases align to TRBD1. Losses at the gene ends were 2 bases for V and 3 bases for J; bases not matched to a gene: 7. Germline CDR1 is KGHSH and CDR2 is LQKENI. The CDR3 extends over 16 amino acids. The CDR3 DNA is TGTGCCAGCTCACCAGATGCGGGACAGGGTGACTATGGCTACACCTTC. This translates into CASSPDAGQGDYGYTF. Filled out from reference TRBV18 and TRBJ1-2, the complete variable domain reads NAGVMQNPRHLVRRRGQEARLRCSPMKGHSHVYWYRQLPEEGLKFMVYLQKENIIDESGMPKERFSAEFPKEGPSILRIQQVVRGDSAAYFCASSPDAGQGDYGYTFGSGTRLTVV.

The chain employs TRBV27 and TRBJ2-3; unclear D gene. Trimming left V 6 bases short and J 4 bases short, with 20 bases between. There are 16 residues in the CDR3. The germline V gene has CDR1 MNHEY and CDR2 SMNVEV (reference sequence). CDR3 sequence: CASRDYRHEGADTQYF. The CDR3 nucleotides read TGTGCCAGCAGGGATTACCGGCACGAAGGAGCAGATACGCAGTATTTT.

The chain combines TRBV12-5 with TRBJ2-1; TRBD2 matches 15 bases. Germline V CDR1 and CDR2: LGHNT, FRNRAP. This CDR3 comprises 18 residues. With 6 bases clipped from V and 8 bases from J, the junction kept 14 bases outside the gene matches. CDR3 bases: TGTGCTAGTGGCCCGCCCTTAAGGACTAGCGGGAGGGTCTATGAGCAGTTCTTC. This gives the protein CASGPPLRTSGRVYEQFF.

This clone occurred a few times. This sequence joins TRBV7-2 and TRBJ2-7; possible D gene TRBD2, 7 bases. Germline V gives CDR1 SGHTA, CDR2 FQGNSA. Trimming cost V 4 bases and J 7 bases, with 17 bases left between them. The length of the CDR3 is 14 residues. This chain's CDR3 is CASSWGRGRREQYF. The DNA for the CDR3 is TGTGCCAGCAGCTGGGGGCGGGGGCGCAGGGAGCAGTACTTC.

The rearrangement joins TRBV19 to TRBJ2-7, with D perhaps TRBD2 (7 bases). CDR3 size: 15 residues. The germline gives CDR1 LNHDA, CDR2 SQIVND (reference sequence). V was trimmed by 3 bases and J by 7 bases, leaving 19 bases between them. CDR3 loop: CASSMEGGVVGEQYF. CDR3 bases: TGTGCCAGTAGTATGGAAGGGGGGGTAGTTGGAGAGCAGTACTTC.

This clone was seen a few times. Other DNA sequences in the same sample also yield this CDR3. The chain employs TRBV5-1 and TRBJ1-5; D ambiguous. The V end lost 0 bases, the J end lost 4 bases, and 8 bases lay between the germline ends. Germline V gene data show CDR1 as SGHRS and CDR2 as YFSETQ. The CDR3 runs to 14 residues. In DNA, the CDR3 is TGCGCCAGCAGCTTGGAGGGCGGGAATCAGCCCCAGCATTTT. The encoded protein is CASSLEGGNQPQHF.

The chain uses TRBV29-1 and TRBJ2-1; maybe TRBD1 (5 bases). From germline, CDR1 is SQVTM and CDR2 ANQGSEA. This CDR3 comprises 12 residues. V lost 7 bases, J lost 7 bases, and 14 bases lay in between. The CDR3 bases are TGCAGCGCCGCGCCAGGGCGGAATGAGCAGTTCTTC. Translated: CSAAPGRNEQFF.

The chain has TRBV7-2 and TRBJ2-7; 9 bases align to TRBD2. Trimming at V came to 5 bases and at J to 0 bases, leaving 5 bases not matched to a gene. The CDR3 has 15 residues. Germline V CDR1 and CDR2: SGHTA, FQGNSA. This CDR3 reads CASSPGLALSYEQYF. The CDR3, as DNA: TGTGCCAGCAGCCCGGGACTAGCCCTCTCCTACGAGCAGTACTTC.

V usage is TRBV5-1 and J usage is TRBJ1-3; no reliable D call. Trimming shortened V by 2 bases and J by 3 bases, and 12 bases separated the two germline ends. Germline CDR1 reads SGHRS; CDR2 reads YFSETQ. The CDR3 extends over 15 amino acids. DNA of the CDR3: TGCGCCAGCAGCTTCAGCGGGGATCATGGAAACACCATATATTTT. Translating gives CASSFSGDHGNTIYF.

J is TRBJ2-2 and V is TRBV12-5; 7 bases align to TRBD2. J lost 0 bases, V lost 6 bases, and 10 bases had no gene match. The CDR3 is 17 amino acids. CDR1 and CDR2 from the germline V gene are LGHNT and FRNRAP. In DNA, the CDR3 is TGTGCTAGTGGCCTGGGCGCTAGCGGAGCGAACACCGGGGAGCTGTTTTTT. The encoded protein is CASGLGASGANTGELFF.

J is TRBJ2-7 and V is TRBV30; no clear D. The CDR3 has 12 residues. Looked up from germline, CDR1 is GTSNPN and CDR2 is SVGIG (reference sequence). Trimming pared 5 bases from V and 0 bases from J, leaving 8 bases between. CDR3 protein: CAWDISSYEQYF. Here the CDR3 DNA reads TGTGCCTGGGACATCAGCTCCTACGAGCAGTACTTC.

The chain employs TRBV5-1 and TRBJ2-2; weak D call: TRBD2 (6 bases). Germline V gives CDR1 SGHRS, CDR2 YFSETQ. The CDR3 is made up of 15 amino acids. Between the trimmed V and J ends, which lost 4 bases and 2 bases, there was a span of 12 bases. The CDR3 loop is CASSTRDSNTGELFF. CDR3 DNA sequence: TGCGCCAGCAGCACCCGGGACTCCAACACCGGGGAGCTGTTTTTT.